This T cell receptor (beta chain) was sequenced in a study of human CD8 memory T cell subsets. Overall study results and limits: Compared with precursor exhausted T cells, stem-like memory T cells were suggested by Chao1 estimates to be more diverse. Stem-like memory and precursor exhausted T cells, unlike effector memory cells, were similarly highly diverse. Between stem-like memory and precursor exhausted T cell repertoires, overlap was minimal.

CD8+ T cells were isolated by negative magnetic selection. CDR1 SGHTA and CDR2 FQGNSA come from the germline V gene. CDR3 size: 16 residues. V was trimmed by 2 bases and J by 3 bases, leaving 15 bases between them. A UMI-labeled 5' RACE approach was the method that produced the TCR beta libraries. TCRdb reprocessed the 5' RACE reads via MiXCR and lists one record per CDR3 protein. The sample includes about 7,900 distinct CDR3 sequences, under 5% of them seen just once. This clonotype turned up a few times. Its antigen is as yet unknown. V and J are TRBV7-2 and TRBJ2-3, with D possibly being TRBD2 (6 bases). The receptor was derived from a human donor in good health. Specimen: CD8+ T cells from PBMCs. CDR3 DNA: TGTGCCAGCAGCTTACTCCGGGGGACCCTGACAGATACGCAGTATTTT. This codes for CASSLLRGTLTDTQYF.